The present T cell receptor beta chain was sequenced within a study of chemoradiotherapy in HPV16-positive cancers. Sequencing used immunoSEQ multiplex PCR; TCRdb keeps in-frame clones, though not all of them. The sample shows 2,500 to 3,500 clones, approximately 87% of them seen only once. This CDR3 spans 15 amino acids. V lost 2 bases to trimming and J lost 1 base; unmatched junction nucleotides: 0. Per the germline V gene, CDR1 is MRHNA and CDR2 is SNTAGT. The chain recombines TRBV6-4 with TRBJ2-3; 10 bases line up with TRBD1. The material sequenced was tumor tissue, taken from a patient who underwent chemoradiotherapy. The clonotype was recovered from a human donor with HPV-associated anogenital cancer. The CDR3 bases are TGTGCCAGCAGTGACGGGACAGGGGGCACAGATACGCAGTATTTT. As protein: CASSDGTGGTDTQYF.